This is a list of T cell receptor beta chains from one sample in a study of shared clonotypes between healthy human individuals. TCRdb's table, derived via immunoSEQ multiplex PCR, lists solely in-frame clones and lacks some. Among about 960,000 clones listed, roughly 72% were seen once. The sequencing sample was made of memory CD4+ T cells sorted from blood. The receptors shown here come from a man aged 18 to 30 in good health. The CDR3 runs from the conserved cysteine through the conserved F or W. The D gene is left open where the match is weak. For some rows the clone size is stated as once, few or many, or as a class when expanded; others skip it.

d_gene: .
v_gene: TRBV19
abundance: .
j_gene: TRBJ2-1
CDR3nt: TGTGCCAGTAGTACGGACGGGAGACGGGCCTACAATGAGCAGTTCTTC
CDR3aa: CASSTDGRRAYNEQFF

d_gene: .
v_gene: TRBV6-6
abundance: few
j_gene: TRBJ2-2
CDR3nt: TGTGCCAGCAGTATACAGCAAACCGGGGAGCTGTTTTTT
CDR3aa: CASSIQQTGELFF

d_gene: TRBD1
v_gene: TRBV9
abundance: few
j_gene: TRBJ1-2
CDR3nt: TGTGCCAGCAGCGCCTCGGACAGGAACTATGGCTACACCTTC
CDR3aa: CASSASDRNYGYTF

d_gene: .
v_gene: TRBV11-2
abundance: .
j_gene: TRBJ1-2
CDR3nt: TGTGCCAGCAGCTTAGATTCGCAGCTTGGCTACACCTTC
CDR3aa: CASSLDSQLGYTF

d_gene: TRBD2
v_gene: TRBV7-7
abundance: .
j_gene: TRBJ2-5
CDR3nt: TGTGCTAGCAGATCACTAGCGTGCGGGGAGACCCAGTACTTC
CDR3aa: CASRSLACGETQYF

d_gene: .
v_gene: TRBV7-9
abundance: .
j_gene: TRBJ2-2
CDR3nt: TGTGCCAGCAGCCGAGGCACCGGGGAGCTGTTTTTT
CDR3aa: CASSRGTGELFF

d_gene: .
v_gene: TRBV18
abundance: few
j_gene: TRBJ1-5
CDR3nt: TGTGCCAGCTCCCTCGGACTTCAGCCCCAGCATTTT
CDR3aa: CASSLGLQPQHF

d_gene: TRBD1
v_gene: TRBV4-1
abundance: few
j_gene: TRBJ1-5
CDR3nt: TGCGCCAGCAGCCAAACGGGACAGGCTAGCAATCAGCCCCAGCATTTT
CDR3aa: CASSQTGQASNQPQHF

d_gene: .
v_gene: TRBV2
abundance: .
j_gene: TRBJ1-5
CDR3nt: TGTGCCAGCAGACAGGATTATAGCAATCAGCCCCAGCATTTT
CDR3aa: CASRQDYSNQPQHF

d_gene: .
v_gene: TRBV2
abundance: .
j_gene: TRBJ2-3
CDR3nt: TGTGCCAGCAGTGCAGGCCCCCTGGGCCCAGATACGCAGTATTTT
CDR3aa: CASSAGPLGPDTQYF

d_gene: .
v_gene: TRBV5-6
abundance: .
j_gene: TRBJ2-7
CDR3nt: TGTGCCAGCAGCTCCCAGGGTTACGAGCAGTACTTC
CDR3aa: CASSSQGYEQYF

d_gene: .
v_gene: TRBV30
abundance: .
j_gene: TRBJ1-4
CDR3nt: TGTGCCTGGATCTCGGGACCGATTAATGAAAAACTGTTTTTT
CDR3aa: CAWISGPINEKLFF

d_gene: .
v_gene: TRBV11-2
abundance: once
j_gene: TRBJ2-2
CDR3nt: TGTGCCAGCAGCTTAGAGATCGGCACCGGGGAGCTGTTTTTT
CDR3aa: CASSLEIGTGELFF

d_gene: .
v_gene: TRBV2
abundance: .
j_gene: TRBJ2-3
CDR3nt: TGTGCCAGCAGTTGGGAGAAGAGCACAGATACGCAGTATTTT
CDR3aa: CASSWEKSTDTQYF

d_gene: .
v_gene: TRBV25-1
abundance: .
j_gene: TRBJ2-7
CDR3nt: TGTGCCAGCGGACCTACGACCTACGAGCAGTACTTC
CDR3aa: CASGPTTYEQYF

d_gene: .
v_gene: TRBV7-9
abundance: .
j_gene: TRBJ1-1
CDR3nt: TGTGCCAGCACCCCCACAGGGTCTTACATCTCAGCTTTCTTT
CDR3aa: CASTPTGSYISAFF

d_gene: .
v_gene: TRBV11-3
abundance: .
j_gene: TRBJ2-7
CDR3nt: TGTGCCAGCAGCTTAGCCGGGGGTAGCGACGAGCAGTACTTC
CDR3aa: CASSLAGGSDEQYF

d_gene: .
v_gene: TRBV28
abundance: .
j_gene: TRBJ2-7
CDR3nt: TGTGCCAGCACCTCCTTTGGGGTCTACGAGCAGTACTTC
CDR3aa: CASTSFGVYEQYF

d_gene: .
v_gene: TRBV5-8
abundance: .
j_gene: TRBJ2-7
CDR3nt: TGTGCCAGCAGTGGAAACGAGCAGTACTTC
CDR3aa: CASSGNEQYF

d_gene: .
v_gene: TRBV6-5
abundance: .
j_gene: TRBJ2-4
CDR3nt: TGTGCCAGCAGTTACTCGAGGACGGAAAACATTCAGTACTTC
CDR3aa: CASSYSRTENIQYF

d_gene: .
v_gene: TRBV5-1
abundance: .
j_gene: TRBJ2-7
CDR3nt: TGCGCCAGCAGCTTGGCCTTCAAGAAATACACGACCTACGAGCAGTACTTC
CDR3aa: CASSLAFKKYTTYEQYF

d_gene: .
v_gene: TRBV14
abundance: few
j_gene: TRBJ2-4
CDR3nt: TGTGCCAGCAGCCAAGGTTTGATAGCCAAAAACATTCAGTACTTC
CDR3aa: CASSQGLIAKNIQYF

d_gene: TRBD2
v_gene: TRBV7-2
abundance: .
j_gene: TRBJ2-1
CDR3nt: TGTGCCAGCAGCTTTAGCGGGACTTACAATGAGCAGTTCTTC
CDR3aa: CASSFSGTYNEQFF

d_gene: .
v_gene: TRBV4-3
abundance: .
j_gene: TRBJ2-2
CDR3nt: TGCGCCAGCAGCCAAGATCCGGAGATGGCCGGGGAGCTGTTTTTT
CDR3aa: CASSQDPEMAGELFF

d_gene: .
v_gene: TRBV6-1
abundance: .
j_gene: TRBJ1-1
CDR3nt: TGTGCCAGCAGTGAATATGTTGTTGGGGTCACTGAAGCTTTCTTT
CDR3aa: CASSEYVVGVTEAFF

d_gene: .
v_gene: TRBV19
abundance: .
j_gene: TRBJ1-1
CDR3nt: TGTGCCAGCTACGACTGGAACACTGAAGCTTTCTTT
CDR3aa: CASYDWNTEAFF

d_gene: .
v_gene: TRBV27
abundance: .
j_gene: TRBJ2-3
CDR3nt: TGTGCCAGCAGTTTCAGGGGAGGGGGCACAGATACGCAGTATTTT
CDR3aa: CASSFRGGGTDTQYF

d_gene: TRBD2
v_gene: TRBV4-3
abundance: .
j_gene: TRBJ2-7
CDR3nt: TGCGCCAGCAGCCAAGATTTGGGGGGGTCCTACGAGCAGTACTTC
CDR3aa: CASSQDLGGSYEQYF

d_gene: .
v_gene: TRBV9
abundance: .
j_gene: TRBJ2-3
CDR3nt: TGTGCCAGCAGCCCGAGTAGAGGGGGAACTAATACGCAGTATTTT
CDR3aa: CASSPSRGGTNTQYF

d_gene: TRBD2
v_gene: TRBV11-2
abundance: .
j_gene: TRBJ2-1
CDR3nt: TGTGCCAGCAGCTTAGGGACTAGCGGAGCCAATGAGCAGTTCTTC
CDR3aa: CASSLGTSGANEQFF

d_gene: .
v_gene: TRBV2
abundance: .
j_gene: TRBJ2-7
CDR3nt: TGTGCCAGCGGAGCTAGTAGTTTCAGCTACGAGCAGTACTTC
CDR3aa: CASGASSFSYEQYF

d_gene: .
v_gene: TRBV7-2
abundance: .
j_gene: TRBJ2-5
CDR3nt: TGTGCCAGCAGCCGGGTACGCGGGCCACAAGAGACCCAGTACTTC
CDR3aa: CASSRVRGPQETQYF

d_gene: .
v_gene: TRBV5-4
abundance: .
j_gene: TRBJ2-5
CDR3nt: TGTGCCAGCAGCGAGGGACTTTCCCTCGGTACCCAGTACTTC
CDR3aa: CASSEGLSLGTQYF

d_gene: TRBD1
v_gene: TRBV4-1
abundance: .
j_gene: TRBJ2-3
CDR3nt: TGCGCCAGCAGCCAAGAAGGGACAGGGTCAGATACGCAGTATTTT
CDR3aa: CASSQEGTGSDTQYF

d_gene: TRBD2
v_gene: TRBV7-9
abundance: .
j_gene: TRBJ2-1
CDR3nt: TGTGCCAGCAGCTTAGGGGAGGGGATTGAGCAGTTCTTC
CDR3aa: CASSLGEGIEQFF

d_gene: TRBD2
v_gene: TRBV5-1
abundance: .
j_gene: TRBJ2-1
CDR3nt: TGCGCCAGCAGCTTGCCTCTAGCGGGACAGCAGTTCTTC
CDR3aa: CASSLPLAGQQFF

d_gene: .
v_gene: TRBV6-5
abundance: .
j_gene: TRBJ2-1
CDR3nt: TGTGCCAGCAGTTACGACCCCTCGACGGGCTACAATGAGCAGTTCTTC
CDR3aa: CASSYDPSTGYNEQFF

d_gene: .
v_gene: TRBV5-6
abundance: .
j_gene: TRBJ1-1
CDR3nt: TGTGCCAGCAGCTCCTGGGCGGGCGGACTGAACACTGAAGCCTTCTTT
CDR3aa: CASSSWAGGLNTEAFF

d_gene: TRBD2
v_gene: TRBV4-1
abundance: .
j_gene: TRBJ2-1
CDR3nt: TGCGCCAGCAGCCGGGGACTAACGTTTACAACTGAGCAGTTCTTC
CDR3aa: CASSRGLTFTTEQFF

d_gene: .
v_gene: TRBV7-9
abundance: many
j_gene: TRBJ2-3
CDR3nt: TGTGCCAGCAGCTTGGGAAGGGACTCGCGGGACACAGATACGCAGTATTTT
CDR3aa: CASSLGRDSRDTDTQYF

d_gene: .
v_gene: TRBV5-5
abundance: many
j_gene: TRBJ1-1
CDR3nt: TGTGCCAGCAGCCTGGGTGGTGGGAACACTGAAGCTTTCTTT
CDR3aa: CASSLGGGNTEAFF

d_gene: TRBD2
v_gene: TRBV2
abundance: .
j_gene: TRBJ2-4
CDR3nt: TGTGCCAGCGTAAAACTAGCGGGGGTGAAAAACATTCAGTACTTC
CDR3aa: CASVKLAGVKNIQYF

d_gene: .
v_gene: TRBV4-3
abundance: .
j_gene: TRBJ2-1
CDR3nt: TGCGCCAGCAGCCAAGATTCCAGGCCAAGCAATGAGCAGTTCTTC
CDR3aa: CASSQDSRPSNEQFF

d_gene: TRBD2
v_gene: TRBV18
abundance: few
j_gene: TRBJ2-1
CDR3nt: TGTGCCAGCTCACCTACTAGCGCTGGAGAGAGGGGGCAGTTCTTC
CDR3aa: CASSPTSAGERGQFF

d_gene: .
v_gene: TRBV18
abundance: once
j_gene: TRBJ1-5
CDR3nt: TGTGCCAGCTCCGAGCAACAGGGAAACCAGCCCCAGCATTTT
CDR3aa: CASSEQQGNQPQHF

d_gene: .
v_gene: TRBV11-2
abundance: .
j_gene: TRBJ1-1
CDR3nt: TGTGCCAGCAGCTTTTCGGTCGGTGAAGCTTTCTTT
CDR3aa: CASSFSVGEAFF

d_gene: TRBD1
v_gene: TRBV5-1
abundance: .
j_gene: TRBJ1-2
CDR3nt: TGCGCCAGCAGCTTGGGACAGGGAGTTTATGGCTACACCTTC
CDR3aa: CASSLGQGVYGYTF

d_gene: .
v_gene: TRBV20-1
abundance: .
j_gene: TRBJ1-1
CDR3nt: TGCAGTGCTGGAGGGACTGAAGCTTTCTTT
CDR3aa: CSAGGTEAFF

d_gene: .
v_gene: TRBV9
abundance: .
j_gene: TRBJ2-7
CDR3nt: TGTGCCAGCAGCGTAGAGCCGGCCAGCGAGCAGTACTTC
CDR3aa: CASSVEPASEQYF